This T cell receptor (beta chain) was retrieved from a study of graft-versus-host responses after intestinal transplantation (TCRdb year 2021). Study-wide context: The transplants that recipients got were multivisceral, liver-intestinal, or isolated intestinal. Instead of going to the commercial service, samples from a few later patients were sequenced in-house on an Illumina MiSeq and processed with MiXCR. Every recipient was given anti-thymocyte globulin induction, then maintenance tacrolimus and steroids for roughly 3 years. After intestinal transplantation, graft-versus-host and host-versus-graft alloreactive T cell clones in the graft, circulation and bone marrow were tracked using bulk TCR-beta CDR3 sequencing. Donor T cell macrochimerism was defined as a peak of at least 4% donor T cells among recipient peripheral blood mononuclear cells. The cohort enrolled about two dozen intestinal transplant recipients, one of whom was a retransplant, and 3 patients without pretransplant specimens were excluded. Alloreactive clones were identified by sequencing pre-transplant mixed lymphocyte reaction products and comparing these products with unstimulated pre-transplant donor and recipient T cells.

Concerning this clone itself: What this receptor recognizes is not known. There are no base qualities to consult, and no much larger clone falls within one base.

The research as a whole found: GvH clones were found in recipient bone marrow, and some of the GvH clones appeared earlier in ileal mucosa or blood, which is consistent with an intestinal mucosal origin. High GvH to HvG T cell clonal ratios were observed in the allografts of patients with donor T cell macrochimerism. Early after transplant, peak levels of circulating GvH clones were found to be associated with declines in HvG clones. The relatively low number and heterogeneity of intestinal transplant patients limited the conclusions.

The germline V gene provides CDR1 SGHTA and CDR2 FQGTGA. The CDR3 has 15 amino acids, counting the end cysteine and phenylalanine. Only CDR3 DNA is held: 45 bases, read in frame from base 1. V loses 0 bases of germline sequence and J loses 3 bases, and the interval between the two ends is 12 bases. The time point label here, explained by the study, means: cells obtained before transplantation from donor or recipient. CD3+CD4+ and CD3+CD8+ populations were FACS-sorted from unstimulated pre-transplant donor and recipient cells taken from spleen or lymph nodes. Library prep was done by the immunoSEQ multiplex PCR assay. For most patients, genomic DNA was isolated with the Qiagen DNeasy Blood and Tissue Kit and sent frozen to Adaptive Biotechnologies for TCR sequencing. Adaptive Biotechnologies carried out high-throughput TCR-beta CDR3 sequencing of genomic DNA for most patients. The authors' analysis ran thus. TCR sequencing data were retrieved from Adaptive's ImmunoSEQ software for 15 to 20 patients, whereas three other patients were processed with MiXCR and VDJtools. To correct CD4 versus CD8 sorting errors, sequences present in both subsets at a frequency ratio below 5:1 were removed. CDR3 nucleotide sequences shared between donor and recipient were removed because the origin of such sequences could not be assigned. At least 2-fold expansion over unstimulated cells and a minimum CFSE-low frequency of 0.002% (template counts) or 0.001% (read counts) were required for clones to be classified as alloreactive. Clones detected in sequenced pre-transplant spleen, lymph node, or MLR CFSE-low populations of the donor or recipient were defined as mappable. Cumulative frequency of alloreactive clones was calculated as a percentage of all sequences weighted by copy number. TCRdb carries this immuneACCESS record with in-frame sequences only. Its versions omit some clonotypes, under half of them owing to an unresolved V gene in the studies checked, with the rest unexplained. Clone size and the V and J calls come from that table; the DNA yielded D and trimming. The sample has approximately 90,000 clones on record, around 89% of them singletons. The ten most abundant clones make up around 0.3% of the sample.

The sequence was obtained from a human donor who was the organ donor for an intestinal transplant. Recombination connected TRBV7-3 to TRBJ2-7, with the D gene not confidently named. Material: unstimulated CD4+ T cells sorted from spleen or lymph node cells, obtained before transplant. The DNA reads TGTGCCAGCAGCTTAACGGTCGGGTTTAACTACGAGCAGTACTTC. It is translated as CASSLTVGFNYEQYF.